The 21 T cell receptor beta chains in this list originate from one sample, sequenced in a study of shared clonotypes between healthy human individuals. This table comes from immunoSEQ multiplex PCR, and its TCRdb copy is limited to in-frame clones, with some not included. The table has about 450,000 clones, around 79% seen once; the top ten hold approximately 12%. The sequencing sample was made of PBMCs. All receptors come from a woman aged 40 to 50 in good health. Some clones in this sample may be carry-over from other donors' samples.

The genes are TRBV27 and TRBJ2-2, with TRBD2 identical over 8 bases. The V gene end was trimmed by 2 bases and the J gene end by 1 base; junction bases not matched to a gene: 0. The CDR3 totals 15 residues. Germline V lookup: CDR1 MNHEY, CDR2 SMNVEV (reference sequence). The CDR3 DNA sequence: TGTGCCAGCAGTTTACTAGCGGGGAACACCGGGGAGCTGTTTTTT. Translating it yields CASSLLAGNTGELFF.

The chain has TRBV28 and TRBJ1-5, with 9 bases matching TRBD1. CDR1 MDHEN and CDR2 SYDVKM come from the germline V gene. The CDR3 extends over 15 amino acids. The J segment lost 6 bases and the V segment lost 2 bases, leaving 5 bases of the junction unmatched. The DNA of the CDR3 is TGTGCCAGCAGTTTAACGGGACAGGGAGGTCAGCCCCAGCATTTT. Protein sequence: CASSLTGQGGQPQHF. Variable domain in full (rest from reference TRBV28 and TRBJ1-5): DVKVTQSSRYLVKRTGEKVFLECVQDMDHENMFWYRQDPGLGLRLIYFSYDVKMKEKGDIPEGYSVSREKKERFSLILESASTNQTSMYLCASSLTGQGGQPQHFGDGTRLSIL.

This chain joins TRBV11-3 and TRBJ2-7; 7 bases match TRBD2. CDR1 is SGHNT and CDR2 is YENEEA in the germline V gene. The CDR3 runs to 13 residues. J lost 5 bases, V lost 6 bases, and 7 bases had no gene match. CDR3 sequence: CASRGGSMNEQYF. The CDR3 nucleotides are TGTGCCAGCAGGGGCGGGAGTATGAACGAGCAGTACTTC.

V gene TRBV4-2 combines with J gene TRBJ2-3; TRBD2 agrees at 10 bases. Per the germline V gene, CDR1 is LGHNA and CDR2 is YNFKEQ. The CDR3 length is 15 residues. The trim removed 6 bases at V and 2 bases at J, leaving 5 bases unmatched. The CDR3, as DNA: TGTGCCAGCAGTCAACTAGCGGGAATCACAGATACGCAGTATTTT. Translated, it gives CASSQLAGITDTQYF.

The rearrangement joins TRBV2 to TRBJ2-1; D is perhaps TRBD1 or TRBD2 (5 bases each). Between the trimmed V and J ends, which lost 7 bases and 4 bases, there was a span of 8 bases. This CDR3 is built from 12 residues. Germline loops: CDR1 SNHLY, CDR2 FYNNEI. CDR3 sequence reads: CASNGGYNEQFF. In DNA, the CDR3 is TGTGCCAGCAATGGGGGTTACAATGAGCAGTTCTTC.

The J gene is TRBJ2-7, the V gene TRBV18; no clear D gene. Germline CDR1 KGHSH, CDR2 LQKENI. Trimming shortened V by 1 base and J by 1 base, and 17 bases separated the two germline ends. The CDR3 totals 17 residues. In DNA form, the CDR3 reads TGTGCCAGCTCACCACGCAGAGGCTCCCAACTTTCCTACGAGCAGTACTTC. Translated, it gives CASSPRRGSQLSYEQYF. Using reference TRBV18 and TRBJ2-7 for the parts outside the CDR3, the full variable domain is NAGVMQNPRHLVRRRGQEARLRCSPMKGHSHVYWYRQLPEEGLKFMVYLQKENIIDESGMPKERFSAEFPKEGPSILRIQQVVRGDSAAYFCASSPRRGSQLSYEQYFGPGTRLTVT.

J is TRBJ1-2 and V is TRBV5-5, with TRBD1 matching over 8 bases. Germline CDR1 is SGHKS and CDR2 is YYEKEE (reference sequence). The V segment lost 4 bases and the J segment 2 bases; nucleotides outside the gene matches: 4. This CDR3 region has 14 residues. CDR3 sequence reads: CASSVDRGNYGYTF. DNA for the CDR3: TGTGCCAGCAGCGTCGACAGGGGAAACTATGGCTACACCTTC.

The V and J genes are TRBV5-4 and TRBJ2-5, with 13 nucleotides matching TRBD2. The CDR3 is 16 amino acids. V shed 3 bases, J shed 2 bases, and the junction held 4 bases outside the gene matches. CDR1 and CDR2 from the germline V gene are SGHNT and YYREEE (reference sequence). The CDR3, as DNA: TGTGCCAGCAGCTGGACTAGCGGGAGACGGCAAGAGACCCAGTACTTC. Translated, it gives CASSWTSGRRQETQYF.

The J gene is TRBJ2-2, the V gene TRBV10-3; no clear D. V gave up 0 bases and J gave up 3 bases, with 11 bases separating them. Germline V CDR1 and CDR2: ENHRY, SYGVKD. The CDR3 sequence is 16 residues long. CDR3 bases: TGTGCCATCAGTGAGTCGAGAGCATCCGACACCGGGGAGCTGTTTTTT. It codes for CAISESRASDTGELFF.

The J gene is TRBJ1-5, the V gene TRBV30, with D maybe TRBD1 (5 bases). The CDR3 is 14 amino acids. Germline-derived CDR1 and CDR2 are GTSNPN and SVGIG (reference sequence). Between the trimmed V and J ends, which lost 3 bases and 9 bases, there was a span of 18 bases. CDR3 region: CAWSPGAVTRPQHF. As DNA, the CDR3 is TGTGCCTGGAGCCCCGGGGCGGTGACGAGGCCCCAGCATTTT.

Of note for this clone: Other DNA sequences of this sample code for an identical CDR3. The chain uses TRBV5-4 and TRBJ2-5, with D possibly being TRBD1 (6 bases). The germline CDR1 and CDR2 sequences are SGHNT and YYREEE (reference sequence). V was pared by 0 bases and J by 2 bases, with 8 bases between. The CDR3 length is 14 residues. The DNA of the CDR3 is TGTGCCAGCAGCTTGGGGACAGCTCAAGAGACCCAGTACTTC. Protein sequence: CASSLGTAQETQYF.

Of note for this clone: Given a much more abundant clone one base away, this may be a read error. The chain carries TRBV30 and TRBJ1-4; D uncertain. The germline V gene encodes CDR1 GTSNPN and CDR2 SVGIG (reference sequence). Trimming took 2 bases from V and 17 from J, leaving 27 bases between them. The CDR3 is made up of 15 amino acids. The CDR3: CAWSYSSILKHPTFF. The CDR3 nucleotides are TGTGCCTGGAGTTATTCTAGTATCCTGAAACACCCCACTTTTTTT.

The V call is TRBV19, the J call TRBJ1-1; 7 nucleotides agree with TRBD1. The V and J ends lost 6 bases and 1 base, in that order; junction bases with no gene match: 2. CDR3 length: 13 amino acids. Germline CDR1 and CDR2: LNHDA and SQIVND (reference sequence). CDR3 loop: CASSGTANTEAFF. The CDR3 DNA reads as TGTGCCAGTAGCGGGACAGCGAACACTGAAGCTTTCTTT. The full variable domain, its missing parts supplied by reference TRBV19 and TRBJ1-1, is DGGITQSPKYLFRKEGQNVTLSCEQNLNHDAMYWYRQDPGQGLRLIYYSQIVNDFQKGDIAEGYSVSREKKESFPLTVTSAQKNPTAFYLCASSGTANTEAFFGQGTRLTVV.

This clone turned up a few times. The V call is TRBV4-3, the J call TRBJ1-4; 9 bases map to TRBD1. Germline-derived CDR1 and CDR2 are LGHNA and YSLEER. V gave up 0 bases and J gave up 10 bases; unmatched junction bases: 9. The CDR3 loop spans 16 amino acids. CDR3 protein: CASSQDSRQGVGKLFF. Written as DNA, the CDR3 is TGCGCCAGCAGCCAAGATTCACGACAGGGGGTAGGAAAACTGTTTTTT.

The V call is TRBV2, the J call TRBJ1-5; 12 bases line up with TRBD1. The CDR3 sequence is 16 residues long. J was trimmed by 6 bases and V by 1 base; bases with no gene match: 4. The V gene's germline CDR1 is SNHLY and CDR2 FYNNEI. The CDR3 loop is CASSEGGQGAAQPQHF. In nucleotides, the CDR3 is TGTGCCAGCAGTGAAGGGGGACAGGGGGCGGCTCAGCCCCAGCATTTT.

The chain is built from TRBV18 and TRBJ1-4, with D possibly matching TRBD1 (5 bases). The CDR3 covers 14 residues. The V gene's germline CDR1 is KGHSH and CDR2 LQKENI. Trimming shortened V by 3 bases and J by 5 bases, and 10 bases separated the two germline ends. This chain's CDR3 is CASSPRRENEKLFF. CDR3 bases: TGTGCCAGCTCACCTCGCAGGGAGAATGAAAAACTGTTTTTT.

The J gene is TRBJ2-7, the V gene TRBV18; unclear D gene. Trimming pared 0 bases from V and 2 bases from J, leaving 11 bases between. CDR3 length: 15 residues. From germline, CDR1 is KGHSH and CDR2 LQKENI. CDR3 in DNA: TGTGCCAGCTCACCACCGGGTGCAGGTACCTACGAGCAGTACTTC. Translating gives CASSPPGAGTYEQYF.

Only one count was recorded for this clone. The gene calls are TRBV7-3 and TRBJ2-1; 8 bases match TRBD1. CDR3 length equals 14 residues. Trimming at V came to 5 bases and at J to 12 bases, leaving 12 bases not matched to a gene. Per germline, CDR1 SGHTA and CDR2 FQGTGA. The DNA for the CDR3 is TGTGCCAGCAGCCCTAACCTGGGACAGGCAGGGCAGTTCTTC. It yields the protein CASSPNLGQAGQFF.

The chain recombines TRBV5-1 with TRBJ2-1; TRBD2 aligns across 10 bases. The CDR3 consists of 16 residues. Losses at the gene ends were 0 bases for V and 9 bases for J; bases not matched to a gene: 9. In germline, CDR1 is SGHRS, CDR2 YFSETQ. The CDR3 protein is CASSLAGLAGVGEQFF. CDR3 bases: TGCGCCAGCAGCTTGGCTGGGCTAGCGGGAGTTGGTGAGCAGTTCTTC.

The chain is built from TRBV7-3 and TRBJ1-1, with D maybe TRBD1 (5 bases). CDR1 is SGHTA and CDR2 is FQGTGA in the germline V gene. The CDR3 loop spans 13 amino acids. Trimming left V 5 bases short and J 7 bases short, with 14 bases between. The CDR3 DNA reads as TGTGCCAGCAGCCCCCGGGACCGGGGTGAAGCTTTCTTT. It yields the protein CASSPRDRGEAFF.

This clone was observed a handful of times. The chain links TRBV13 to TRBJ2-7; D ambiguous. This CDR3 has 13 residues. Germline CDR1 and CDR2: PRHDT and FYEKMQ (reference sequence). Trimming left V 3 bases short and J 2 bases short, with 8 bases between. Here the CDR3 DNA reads TGTGCCAGCAGCTTCTCGCATACCTACGAGCAGTACTTC. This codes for CASSFSHTYEQYF.